Listed below are T cell receptor beta chains from one sample, sequenced in a study of T-cell reconstitution after alpha-beta-depleted transplantation in children. TCRdb processed the PCR reads anew with MiXCR; each CDR3 protein has one entry. The table records fewer than 350,000 distinct CDR3 sequences, over 7.5% of them present only once. Sample: peripheral blood, taken 360 days after TCRalphabeta/CD19-depleted stem cell transplant. All receptors come from a female patient aged 2-10 years who had a stem cell transplant for Fanconi anemia, so the T cells may come from the graft donor. CDR3s include the opening cysteine and the closing phenylalanine or tryptophan. Fields, in order: clone size, D gene, J gene, V gene, CDR3 DNA, CDR3 protein. A D gene is named only where the DNA matches it firmly. Only some rows state a clone size, as once, few, many or a class for expanded clones.

clone_size: .
d_call: TRBD2
j_call: TRBJ2-3
v_call: TRBV7-8
cdr3_nt: TGTGCCAGCTTGCCCATTGGGGGTAGCGGGGGGACAGATACGCAGTATTTT
cdr3_aa: CASLPIGGSGGTDTQYF

clone_size: many
d_call: .
j_call: TRBJ2-7
v_call: TRBV28
cdr3_nt: TGTGCCAGCAGCCGTCCGGACAGTGGGAGGAACGAGCAGTACTTC
cdr3_aa: CASSRPDSGRNEQYF

clone_size: many
d_call: .
j_call: TRBJ1-1
v_call: TRBV4-2
cdr3_nt: TGTGCCAGCAGCCAAGCTTCTGCCGGAGCATTGAACACTGAAGCTTTCTTT
cdr3_aa: CASSQASAGALNTEAFF

clone_size: .
d_call: TRBD1
j_call: TRBJ1-1
v_call: TRBV5-4
cdr3_nt: TGTGCCAGCAGCCCTGGGACAGGGGGGACTGGGGACACTGAAGCTTTCTTT
cdr3_aa: CASSPGTGGTGDTEAFF

clone_size: few
d_call: .
j_call: TRBJ2-1
v_call: TRBV20-1
cdr3_nt: TGCAGTGCTAGACTCGCCGGGCCTTACTCCTACAATGAGCAGTTCTTC
cdr3_aa: CSARLAGPYSYNEQFF

clone_size: few
d_call: .
j_call: TRBJ1-2
v_call: TRBV13
cdr3_nt: TGTGCCAGCAGCGTTCCAGGGTCCGGGAGAGGCTACACCTTC
cdr3_aa: CASSVPGSGRGYTF

clone_size: few
d_call: TRBD1
j_call: TRBJ1-2
v_call: TRBV20-1
cdr3_nt: TGCAGTGCTAGCCGGGACAGATACTATGGCTACACCTTC
cdr3_aa: CSASRDRYYGYTF

clone_size: .
d_call: .
j_call: TRBJ1-1
v_call: TRBV20-1
cdr3_nt: TGCAGTGCTGGCGACAGGCGGGCTGAAGCTTTCTTT
cdr3_aa: CSAGDRRAEAFF

clone_size: many
d_call: .
j_call: TRBJ2-5
v_call: TRBV15
cdr3_nt: TGTGCCACCAGCCCGTACCAAGAGACCCAGTACTTC
cdr3_aa: CATSPYQETQYF

clone_size: many
d_call: .
j_call: TRBJ1-2
v_call: TRBV2
cdr3_nt: TGTGCCAGCCTCGGCAGGGACTATGGCTACACCTTC
cdr3_aa: CASLGRDYGYTF

clone_size: few
d_call: .
j_call: TRBJ1-1
v_call: TRBV7-3
cdr3_nt: TGTGCCAGCAGCAACGGAAGGTTACCGAACACTGAAGCTTTCTTT
cdr3_aa: CASSNGRLPNTEAFF

clone_size: many
d_call: .
j_call: TRBJ2-2
v_call: TRBV12-3/TRBV12-4
cdr3_nt: TGTGCCAGCAGTCCGGACAGTCCGGGGGAGCTGTTTTTT
cdr3_aa: CASSPDSPGELFF

clone_size: many
d_call: .
j_call: TRBJ2-5
v_call: TRBV11-2
cdr3_nt: TGTGCCAGCAGCTCGGTCCTTTTTCGAGAGACCCAGTACTTC
cdr3_aa: CASSSVLFRETQYF

clone_size: .
d_call: .
j_call: TRBJ1-5
v_call: TRBV11-2
cdr3_nt: TGTGCCAGCAGCTTAGATTCTGTGCGATTCGGCAATCAGCCCCAGCATTTT
cdr3_aa: CASSLDSVRFGNQPQHF

clone_size: few
d_call: TRBD1
j_call: TRBJ1-2
v_call: TRBV7-8
cdr3_nt: TGTGCCAGCAGCTTGGCTGGACAGGGGCGCTATGGCTACACCTTC
cdr3_aa: CASSLAGQGRYGYTF

clone_size: many
d_call: TRBD2
j_call: TRBJ2-7
v_call: TRBV2
cdr3_nt: TGTGCCAGTCTCGGACTAGCGGGGTCTTTCTACGAGCAGTACTTC
cdr3_aa: CASLGLAGSFYEQYF

clone_size: .
d_call: .
j_call: TRBJ1-2
v_call: TRBV9
cdr3_nt: TGTGCCAGCAGCGCTCGTGGGGGGAAGAACTATGGCTACACCTTC
cdr3_aa: CASSARGGKNYGYTF

clone_size: many
d_call: TRBD1
j_call: TRBJ2-5
v_call: TRBV29-1
cdr3_nt: TGCAGCGTTGTGGGCCTGGGGACAGTCGGGAAGACCCAGTACTTC
cdr3_aa: CSVVGLGTVGKTQYF

clone_size: many
d_call: TRBD2
j_call: TRBJ2-1
v_call: TRBV9
cdr3_nt: TGTGCCAGCAGCGTAGATGGGGAAGGACTAGCGGGGGGGCCTGGTGAGCAGTTCTTC
cdr3_aa: CASSVDGEGLAGGPGEQFF

clone_size: many
d_call: .
j_call: TRBJ2-1
v_call: TRBV3-1
cdr3_nt: TGTGCCAGCAGCGGACAGATATACAATGAGCAGTTCTTC
cdr3_aa: CASSGQIYNEQFF

clone_size: few
d_call: .
j_call: TRBJ1-5
v_call: TRBV18
cdr3_nt: TGTGCCAGCTCACCCGATCAGGGTAATCAGCCCCAGCATTTT
cdr3_aa: CASSPDQGNQPQHF

clone_size: .
d_call: .
j_call: TRBJ2-5
v_call: TRBV24-1
cdr3_nt: TGTGCCACCAGTTCCCACTACCAAGAGACCCAGTACTTC
cdr3_aa: CATSSHYQETQYF